Each of the 9 T cell receptor beta chains below was sequenced from the same sample in a study of blood T cell repertoires in COVID-19. TCRdb keeps only in-frame clones here, not all; method: immunoSEQ multiplex PCR. The repertoire includes roughly 100,000 clones, roughly 86% of them detected once, and less than 3.5% sits in the top ten. The sequenced material came from peripheral blood. The receptors were gathered from a man aged 45-65 years with active or convalescent COVID-19.

The chain uses TRBV5-6 and TRBJ1-2; 8 bases are shared with TRBD1. Trimming cost V 0 bases and J 3 bases; bases outside gene matches: 1. Germline CDR1 reads SGHDT; CDR2 reads YYEEEE. The CDR3 contains 14 residues. The CDR3 sequence is CASSLEQGDYGYTF. The CDR3 DNA follows: TGTGCCAGCAGCTTGGAACAGGGGGACTATGGCTACACCTTC. Full variable domain (missing parts from reference TRBV5-6 and TRBJ1-2): DAGVTQSPTHLIKTRGQQVTLRCSPKSGHDTVSWYQQALGQGPQFIFQYYEEEERQRGNFPDRFSGHQFPNYSSELNVNALLLGDSALYLCASSLEQGDYGYTFGSGTRLTVV.

This CDR3 reads CASSPSGTGELFF. CDR3 bases: TGTGCCAGCAGCCCGAGTGGCACCGGGGAGCTGTTTTTT. The genes are TRBV5-6 and TRBJ2-2; no clear D. Trimming removed 4 bases from V and 4 bases from J, with 8 bases in between. Germline-derived CDR1 and CDR2 are SGHDT and YYEEEE. The CDR3 is 13 residues long.

This clone was recorded only once. The chain joins TRBV7-2 to TRBJ2-5, with a possible D match to TRBD1 (5 bases). Germline V gene lookup returns CDR1 SGHTA and CDR2 FQGNSA. This CDR3 region has 15 residues. With 1 base removed from V and 1 base from J, the gap between germline ends came to 10 bases. The CDR3 reads CASSLVPDSQETQYF. The CDR3 DNA sequence: TGTGCCAGCAGCTTAGTTCCTGACAGCCAAGAGACCCAGTACTTC.

The chain joins TRBV7-9 to TRBJ2-5; 7 bases align to TRBD1. Germline V lookup: CDR1 SEHNR, CDR2 FQNEAQ (reference sequence). V gave up 6 bases and J gave up 3 bases; unmatched junction bases: 10. The length of the CDR3 is 15 residues. The CDR3 region is CASSEPTGLEETQYF. DNA of the CDR3: TGTGCCAGCAGTGAACCGACAGGGTTAGAAGAGACCCAGTACTTC.

This clone was counted a few times. Written as DNA, the CDR3 is TGCGCCAGCAGCCAAGATCAACGGGGGGGGCGGGATACGCAGTATTTT. This translates into CASSQDQRGGRDTQYF. V gene TRBV4-1 combines with J gene TRBJ2-3, with 8 bases fitting TRBD2. Germline V CDR1 and CDR2: MGHRA, YSYEKL. V lost 0 bases to trimming and J lost 6 bases; unmatched junction nucleotides: 8. The CDR3 is 16 residues long.

The chain joins TRBV6-5 to TRBJ1-5; 10 nucleotides align to TRBD1. The CDR3 is 14 amino acids. Looked up from germline, CDR1 is MNHEY and CDR2 is SVGAGI. Losses at the gene ends were 5 bases for V and 6 bases for J; bases not matched to a gene: 4. The CDR3: CASSRTGGIQPQHF. The CDR3, as DNA: TGTGCCAGCAGTCGGACAGGGGGTATTCAGCCCCAGCATTTT.

Comments on this clone: The same CDR3 also results from other DNA sequences found in this sample. For the CDR3, the DNA is TGCGCCAGCAGCTTGACAGGTAGCTCTGGGGCCAACGTCCTGACTTTC. It specifies CASSLTGSSGANVLTF. This chain joins TRBV5-1 and TRBJ2-6; possibly TRBD1 for D (5 bases). Per the germline V gene, CDR1 is SGHRS and CDR2 is YFSETQ. V lost 1 base and J lost 0, with 8 bases in between. CDR3 length: 16 residues.

The chain links TRBV7-2 to TRBJ2-3, with a weak D call TRBD1 (6 bases). V lost 1 base, J lost 3 bases, and 11 bases lay in between. The CDR3 extends over 15 amino acids. CDR1 and CDR2 (germline): SGHTA, FQGNSA. In nucleotides, the CDR3 is TGTGCCAGCAGCTTAGACCAGGGGCGGACAGATACGCAGTATTTT. This translates into CASSLDQGRTDTQYF.

This clone was seen a single time. The rearrangement uses TRBV5-1 and TRBJ2-5; the D gene is possibly TRBD1 (5 bases). The CDR3 is 15 residues long. Looked up from germline, CDR1 is SGHRS and CDR2 is YFSETQ. V was shortened by 0 bases and J by 2 bases, with 11 bases between the two germline ends. CDR3 amino acids: CASSLAPRAQETQYF. The DNA for the CDR3 is TGCGCCAGCAGCTTGGCCCCCAGGGCACAAGAGACCCAGTACTTC. The variable domain in full, completed from reference TRBV5-1 and TRBJ2-5, reads KAGVTQTPRYLIKTRGQQVTLSCSPISGHRSVSWYQQTPGQGLQFLFEYFSETQRNKGNFPGRFSGRQFSNSRSEMNVSTLELGDSALYLCASSLAPRAQETQYFGPGTRLLVL.